This T cell receptor beta chain was captured by sequencing in a study of response to subunit inactivated influenza vaccine. General observations from the study: New T cells are recruited in small numbers by each seasonal influenza vaccination, according to the authors' suggestion.

TCRdb ran MiXCR on the RT-PCR reads and lists one entry per CDR3 protein. Altogether 200,000 to 250,000 distinct CDR3 sequences are present, 12% being singletons, with the ten largest covering approximately 7.8%. This clonotype was detected many times. Its antigen is undetermined. The receptor was derived from a man aged 45 to 65 who received an inactivated influenza vaccine. Sequenced here: non-naive T cells sorted from PBMCs, sampled approximately 15 days before vaccination.

CDR3 in amino acids: CASSRGGSNTGELFF. The CDR3 DNA is TGTGCCAGCAGTCGCGGGGGGTCGAACACCGGGGAGCTGTTTTTT. The chain employs TRBV12-3 or TRBV12-4 and TRBJ2-2, with TRBD2 matching 8 bases. This CDR3 is built from 15 residues. V shed 5 bases and J 0 bases; nucleotides not matched to a gene: 2.